This T cell receptor beta chain was obtained from a study of T cell changes during pregnancy in multiple sclerosis. This CDR3 comprises 16 residues. V was shortened by 6 bases and J by 4 bases, with 21 bases between the two germline ends. Germline V gene data show CDR1 as MNHNY and CDR2 as SVGAGI (reference sequence). Profiling relied on immunoSEQ multiplex PCR, and the TCRdb table lists in-frame clones only, not all of them. This table has more than 35,000 clones, more than 75% appearing once. The chain employs TRBV6-6 and TRBJ1-2, with a possible D match to TRBD1 (6 bases). This material consisted of CD4+ T cells from peripheral blood mononuclear cells, taken in the first trimester of pregnancy. The sequence derives from a female donor with multiple sclerosis, enrolled in a pregnancy study. The CDR3 DNA sequence: TGTGCCAGCAGCCAGCCCGGGACACAGGATTCCTATGGCTACACCTTC. Translation gives CASSQPGTQDSYGYTF.